Below are 12 T cell receptor beta chains sequenced from a single sample in a study of T cells expressing NK-cell markers. No DNA is given; TCRdb re-called the 5' RACE reads and lists each CDR3 protein once. The listing contains hundreds of thousands of distinct CDR3 sequences. Sequencing was performed on blood T cells: a sorted CD56 or NKG2C T cell subset, CD4+ or CD8+ T cells, or bulk PBMC T cells (not recorded which). These receptors were collected from a woman aged 18 to 75 in good health.

Here the CDR3 reads CASSQVKAGSNEQFF. This rearrangement joins TRBV3-1 to TRBJ2-1; TCRdb designates TRBD2, a call that cannot be tested without DNA. Germline V gene data show CDR1 as LGHDT and CDR2 as YNNKEL (reference sequence). The CDR3 runs 15 residues.

This rearrangement joins TRBV7-9 to TRBJ1-1. From germline, CDR1 is SEHNR and CDR2 FQNEAQ (reference sequence). This CDR3 has 13 amino acids. The CDR3 loop reads CASSTHGDTEAFF.

The V and J genes are TRBV20-1 and TRBJ2-1. The CDR3 covers 16 residues. Per the germline V gene, CDR1 is DFQATT and CDR2 is SNEGSKA (reference sequence). The CDR3 loop reads CSARDLGSGSYNEQFF.

This chain links TRBV28 with TRBJ2-3; TCRdb proposes TRBD1, but this gene call is untestable without DNA. Germline CDR1 is MDHEN and CDR2 is SYDVKM. The CDR3 is 16 residues long. The CDR3 sequence: CASSSPLIDITDTQYF. Filled out from reference TRBV28 and TRBJ2-3, the complete variable domain reads DVKVTQSSRYLVKRTGEKVFLECVQDMDHENMFWYRQDPGLGLRLIYFSYDVKMKEKGDIPEGYSVSREKKERFSLILESASTNQTSMYLCASSSPLIDITDTQYFGPGTRLTVL.

This chain joins TRBV12-3 or TRBV12-4 and TRBJ1-1; TCRdb calls TRBD1, which cannot be checked without DNA. The CDR3 is 13 residues long. Here the CDR3 reads CASRGQSFTEAFF.

This chain uses TRBV20-1 with TRBJ2-2; the TCRdb D gene call, TRBD1, has no DNA to confirm it. This CDR3 spans 15 amino acids. Per germline, CDR1 DFQATT and CDR2 SNEGSKA (reference sequence). The CDR3 loop is CSASAGKGLTGELFF.

The chain is built from TRBV11-3 and TRBJ2-2. Germline values: CDR1 SGHNT, CDR2 YENEEA. The CDR3 consists of 12 residues. The CDR3 region is CASSLVTGELFF.

The chain links TRBV10-3 to TRBJ2-1. This CDR3 spans 13 amino acids. Germline lookup yields CDR1 ENHRY and CDR2 SYGVKD. This CDR3 is CATAQDVHNEQFF.

V and J are TRBV20-1 and TRBJ1-5; TCRdb indicates TRBD1, and absent DNA this call remains unverified. The V gene's germline CDR1 is DFQATT and CDR2 SNEGSKA (reference sequence). CDR3 length: 16 residues. This CDR3 reads CSARGTGRSGNQPQHF.

This sequence joins TRBV7-3 and TRBJ2-1; the D call of TRBD2 rests on TCRdb alone, since no DNA is present to check it. The CDR3 is made up of 15 amino acids. From germline, CDR1 is SGHTA and CDR2 FQGTGA. The CDR3 here is CASSLRAGNDDEQFF.

The chain has TRBV5-1 and TRBJ2-1; TCRdb's D gene call, TRBD2, goes unchecked for lack of DNA. The CDR3 contains 16 residues. Germline assignment: CDR1 SGHRS and CDR2 YFSETQ. The chain's CDR3 is CASSQRLADVSDEQFF.

J is TRBJ2-7 and V is TRBV21-1; there is no DNA to check the TCRdb D call of TRBD2. TRBV21-1 is tagged as a pseudogene. There are 14 residues in the CDR3. The CDR3 loop reads CASSLLADPYEQYF.